The rows below give T cell receptor beta chains drawn from one sample of a study of OX40 agonist ivuxolimab in advanced cancers. The assay was immunoSEQ multiplex PCR, and TCRdb's table has in-frame clones only and misses some. The repertoire holds about 89,000 clones, with 85% to 95% as singletons. The sequencing here drew on CD4+ or CD8+ T cells sorted from blood, taken in a trial of the OX40 agonist ivuxolimab. The receptors originated from an adult with an advanced solid tumor such as melanoma, head and neck, liver or kidney cancer. Each CDR3 is given with its conserved first and last residue. Each record gives: D gene, V gene, CDR3 protein. D genes are given only for firm matches.

. | TRBV7-9 | CASSPPGETQYF
. | TRBV5-4 | CASSATVASGNTIYF
TRBD2 | TRBV6-5 | CASSYSPTSTFDEQFF
. | TRBV6-1 | CASSGIRQLPNYGYTF
. | TRBV5-1 | CASSLVGTLDSGYTF
. | TRBV30 | CAWRWGQVGELFF
. | TRBV9 | CASSLEDASSYNEQFF
. | TRBV28 | CASSPGGANYGYTF
TRBD1 | TRBV6-1 | CASSAQGRGLNEQYF
. | TRBV2 | CASSEGAGESPLHF
TRBD1 | TRBV19 | CASSNRGLTGELFF
. | TRBV19 | CASSIGNRVGFSPLTGANVLTF
TRBD2 | TRBV9 | CASSASSGGAVNEQFF